The T cell receptor beta chain described here comes from a study of cytomegalovirus exposure and HLA in healthy donors (dated by TCRdb to 2016 to 2017). As for the study more broadly: An earlier analysis of 587 of the donors reported 276 Gb of sequence data and 117 million unique TCR beta sequences obtained from about 180 million T cells. A later genetic analysis took genome-wide SNP genotypes for about 55% of the 666 donors and used that subset as a discovery cohort. Typing coverage differed by locus: A, B, C, DRB1 and DQB1 were typed in roughly 620-640 donors, DQA1 in 500 to 550, DPA1 in around 580, and DPB1 in around 440. Among the roughly 390 genotyped donors, under 90% belonged to the genetic ancestry cluster associated with self-reported Caucasian donors. All discovery cohort repertoires had been generated on a single sequencing platform. Along with the roughly 670-subject first cohort, a separate validation cohort of roughly 110 different subjects was used. A later analysis re-analyzed previously published TCR beta repertoires from 666 donors and added high-resolution HLA genotyping to study TCR occurrence patterns. Roughly 5 DR-DQ haplotypes were treated as single units for association and clustering because of strong linkage in the cohort. On average, over 200,000 unique TCR beta nucleotide sequences were sequenced per donor among 350 to 400 genotyped donors of the cohort, with 15% to 20% of those sequences being non-productive. Both class I and class II loci were covered by HLA typing, at four-digit resolution. An earlier analysis of 587 of the donors used high-throughput TCR beta sequencing to judge whether each TCR beta V gene segment behaved as functional or pseudogenic. In the later analysis, no new phenotypic data were used to find candidate immune exposures; instead, reliance was placed on TCR beta sequences and their occurrence across donors. To predict cytomegalovirus infection status, the study combined high-throughput TCR immunosequencing, statistical association of individual TCRs with disease status, and machine learning. The study used immunosequencing to profile the T cell repertoires of several hundred subjects and linked those repertoires to cytomegalovirus serostatus. About 330 gigabases of sequencing data and around 80 million unique TCR sequences made up an early release that covered several hundred HLA-typed donors. Donor age, sex, ethnicity and CMV serostatus were compiled together with the repertoire data. The study aimed to test whether signatures of past pathogen exposure could be identified by cataloging public T cell receptors. Paper-wide results and their limitations: A cluster of highly shared sequence variants was judged likely to be a technical artifact of the sequencing pipeline. Strong co-occurrence of HLA alleles, especially DR and DQ, made assigning TCR associations to individual alleles difficult. In an earlier analysis of some 540 of the donors, most TCR beta V segments appeared in productive rearrangements about 90% or about 30% of the time, broadly matching IMGT annotations. In a later analysis, several top co-occurrence clusters were reported to appear linked to parvovirus B19, influenza, CMV and Epstein-Barr virus. According to a later analysis, most CMV-associated TCR beta chains appeared to be HLA-restricted, and the HLA associations seemed to be driven largely by CMV exposure. A further reported finding was that TCR beta sequences accurately predicted the HLA-A and HLA-B alleles for most subjects in the first cohort. The authors suggested that the approach could potentially be extended to other disease states and immunological phenotypes. A later analysis found that TCR association rates varied across HLA loci, with DRB1 alleles showing the most associated TCRs and HLA-C alleles the fewest. V-gene and J-gene trimming of TCR beta chains was associated with a missense DCLRE1C variant in a later genetic analysis, and the association was replicated in an independent cohort. In a later analysis, around 17,000 TCR beta sequences were associated with specific HLA alleles at a false discovery rate of 0.05. Because counts were too low, fewer than 20 rarely observed V segments, including chromosome 9 orphons, were excluded from the earlier analysis of around 640 of the donors. A few of the identified cytomegalovirus-associated TCR beta chains were confirmed in vitro to be specific for cytomegalovirus antigens. Some IMGT-functional V segments, including TRBV6-2 and TRBV6-3, could not be told apart with the 87-base-pair reads, so those segments were excluded. The study gave a list of roughly 150 TCR beta chains associated with cytomegalovirus. Because HLA typing was unavailable for some donors at each locus, only the typed subset was used in association tests. According to a later genetic analysis, donors in an Asian-associated ancestry cluster had fewer N-insertions in productive TCRs than the approximately 650-donor mean. Most TCR sequences were seen in very few donors, while some public TCRs were found in many individuals. The cohort was sequenced for TCR beta chains only, and without alpha or paired-chain data the features that could be detected were limited. In a later analysis, HLA-associated TCR beta chains showed more clonal expansion and lower generation probabilities than non-associated chains that were equally common. For the cohort, immune exposure information was limited to CMV serostatus. Presence/absence analyses assumed roughly uniform sequencing depth across donors, an assumption that may not hold. The classifier was reported to diagnose cytomegalovirus status with high specificity and sensitivity in both the original and validation cohorts. Correlated functional status among segregating V segments might reflect linkage disequilibrium, but an unknown experimental factor could not be ruled out.

In total, just over 650 healthy bone marrow donors made up the cohort. At the time of sampling, every cohort member was nominally healthy, though immune exposures that went unrecorded were likely present. The donor was CMV seronegative and belonged to the group of over 350 seronegative cohort members. Each donor provided a peripheral blood sample, and peripheral blood mononuclear cells were used for TCR beta sequencing. The Qiagen DNeasy Blood Extraction Kit was used to extract genomic DNA from the blood cell samples. Reading from cysteine to phenylalanine, the CDR3 counts 13 amino acids. Just the 39-base CDR3 DNA is kept, in frame starting at base 1. The CDR1 and CDR2 encoded by the germline V gene are SGHRS and YFSETQ. V loses 4 bases, J loses 6 bases, and the germline ends lie 14 bases apart. Turning to this clone: There is no known antigen for this receptor. No per-base quality is available; no much larger clone lies one base away.

Library prep was done by the immunoSEQ multiplex PCR assay. The multiplex PCR relied on a mix of 60 forward primers for TCR Vbeta segments and 13 reverse primers for TCR Jbeta segments. The CDR3 region of rearranged TCR beta genes was amplified from genomic DNA by a multiplex PCR assay. On the Illumina HiSeq System, the amplified TCR beta libraries were sequenced as 87-base-pair reads. The paper's data handling went like this. Across the roughly 700 repertoires, a later analysis counted around 80 million unique TCR beta chains, around 11 million of which were shared by at least two donors. Raw reads were error-corrected and collapsed into unique sequences by a nearest-neighbor algorithm in which closely related sequences were merged to remove PCR and sequencing errors. To assign V, D and J gene segments, CDR3 sequences were aligned to IMGT reference sequences. For a sequence to be retained, a match of at least six nucleotides was required to both a V gene segment and a J gene segment. Rearrangements were classified as productive when the CDR3 lacked stop codons and remained in frame with V and J, and all other rearrangements were classified as non-productive. CDR3 was defined according to IMGT convention as the region running from the second conserved V-encoded cysteine to the conserved J-encoded phenylalanine. The earlier analysis of about 610 of the donors excluded any sequence lacking an unambiguous match to a single V gene segment. An earlier analysis of 587 of the donors classified V segments as functional when productive rearrangements were above 56.7% and as segregating when the standard deviation between donors was above 5%. To diagnose cytomegalovirus status from the catalog of TCR beta chain sequences, a statistical classification framework was built. In a later analysis, TCR nucleotide sequences were compared against IMGT/GENE-DB human TR gene sequences so that V and J genes could be assigned. In a later analysis, CDR3 sequences and most-parsimonious VDJ recombination scenarios were assigned using the TCRdist pipeline. A later analysis defined each TCR beta chain by its CDR3 amino acid sequence plus V-gene family, and excluded reads lacking a unique V-gene family. To address suspected cross-contamination and a sequencing artifact, a later analysis removed a few hundred highly shared, low-generation-probability nucleotide sequences. In a later analysis, a clonal expansion index was calculated for each public chain from normalized within-repertoire ranks of inferred template counts. In a later analysis, generation probabilities were computed with a VDJ recombination model fitted to out-of-frame rearrangements, and the resulting probabilities were checked against IGoR. In a later analysis, TCR-TCR, TCR-HLA and TCR-CMV co-occurrence was scored with hypergeometric tests, and a repertoire-size bias correction was applied to TCR pairs. False discovery rates were estimated in a later analysis by permuting HLA or CMV assignments 20 times. A later analysis grouped co-occurring TCRs with DBSCAN, adding TCRdist sequence similarity when clustering within HLA-allele-positive subsets. Repertoires with fewer than 30,000 or more than 120,000 public chains were left out of co-occurrence clustering, as were four to six repertoires with anomalous nucleotide sharing. The clones in this table, taken by TCRdb from immuneACCESS, are in-frame only. Not every clone is retained; where verified, under half of the shortfall comes from an unresolved V gene, and the cause of the rest is unknown. Clone size and the V and J calls come from that table; the DNA yielded D and trimming. The sample table shows roughly 160,000 clones, and about four fifths are seen once. The ten largest clonotypes hold around 13% of the sample.

The chain links TRBV5-1 with TRBJ2-7, with no confident D gene call. The origin of this receptor is a woman in her 50s in good health and CMV-seronegative. Sequences were obtained from PBMCs. The CDR3 protein is CASSPRSVAEQYF. The nucleotide sequence is given as TGCGCCAGCAGCCCCCGATCGGTCGCCGAGCAGTACTTC.